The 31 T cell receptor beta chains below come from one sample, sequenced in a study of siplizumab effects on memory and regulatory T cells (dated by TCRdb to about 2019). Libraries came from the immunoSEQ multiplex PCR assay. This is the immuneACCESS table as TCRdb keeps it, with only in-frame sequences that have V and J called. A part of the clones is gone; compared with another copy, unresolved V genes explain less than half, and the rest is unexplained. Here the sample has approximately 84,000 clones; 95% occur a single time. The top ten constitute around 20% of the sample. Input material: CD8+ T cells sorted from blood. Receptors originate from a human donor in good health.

The CDR3 reads CASTGRGNTIYF. The CDR3, as DNA: TGTGCCAGCACGGGGAGGGGAAACACCATATATTTT. The chain employs TRBV6-5 and TRBJ1-3, with D hard to call. CDR3 length equals 12 residues. In germline, CDR1 is MNHEY, CDR2 SVGAGI. Trimming pared 7 bases from V and 4 bases from J, leaving 8 bases between.

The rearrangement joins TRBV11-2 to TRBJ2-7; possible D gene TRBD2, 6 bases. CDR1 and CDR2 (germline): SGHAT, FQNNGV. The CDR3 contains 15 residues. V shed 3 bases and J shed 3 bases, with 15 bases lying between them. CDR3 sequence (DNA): TGTGCCAGCAGCTTTTCGGGGACGGACTACTACGAGCAGTACTTC. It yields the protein CASSFSGTDYYEQYF.

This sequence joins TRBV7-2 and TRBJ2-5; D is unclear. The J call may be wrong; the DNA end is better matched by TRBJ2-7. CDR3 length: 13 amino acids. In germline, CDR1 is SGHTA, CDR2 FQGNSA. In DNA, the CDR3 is TGTGCCAGCAGCTTAGGCGTAAACTACGAGCAGTACTTC. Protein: CASSLGVNYEQYF.

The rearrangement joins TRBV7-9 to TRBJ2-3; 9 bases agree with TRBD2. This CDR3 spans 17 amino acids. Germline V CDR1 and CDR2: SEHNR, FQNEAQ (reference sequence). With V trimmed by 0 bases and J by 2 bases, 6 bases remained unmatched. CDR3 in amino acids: CASSLAGLAENTDTQYF. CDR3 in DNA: TGTGCCAGCAGCTTAGCGGGACTAGCAGAAAACACAGATACGCAGTATTTT. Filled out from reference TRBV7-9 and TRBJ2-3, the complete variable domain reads DTGVSQNPRHKITKRGQNVTFRCDPISEHNRLYWYRQTLGQGPEFLTYFQNEAQLEKSRLLSDRFSAERPKGSFSTLEIQRTEQGDSAMYLCASSLAGLAENTDTQYFGPGTRLTVL.

The CDR3 region is CPHPPLAGGPMGNSGANVLTF. In DNA form, the CDR3 reads TGTCCCCACCCCCCCCTAGCGGGAGGACCTATGGGGAACTCTGGGGCCAACGTCCTGACTTTC. This chain uses TRBV28 with TRBJ2-6; 11 positions match TRBD2. The V gene's germline CDR1 is MDHEN and CDR2 SYDVKM. The CDR3 has 21 residues.

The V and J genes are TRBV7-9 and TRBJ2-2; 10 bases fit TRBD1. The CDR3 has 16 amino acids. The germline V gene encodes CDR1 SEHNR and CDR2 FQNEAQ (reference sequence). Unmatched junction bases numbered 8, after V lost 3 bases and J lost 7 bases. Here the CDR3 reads CASSLRDRGFIGELFF. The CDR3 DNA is TGTGCCAGCAGCTTGCGGGACAGGGGATTTATCGGGGAGCTGTTTTTT.

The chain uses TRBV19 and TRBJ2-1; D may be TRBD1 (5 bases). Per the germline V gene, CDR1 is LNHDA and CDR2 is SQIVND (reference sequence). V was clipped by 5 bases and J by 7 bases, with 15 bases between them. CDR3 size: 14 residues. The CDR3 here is CASSPGLTLNEQFF. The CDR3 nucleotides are TGTGCCAGTAGTCCAGGGTTGACGTTGAATGAGCAGTTCTTC.

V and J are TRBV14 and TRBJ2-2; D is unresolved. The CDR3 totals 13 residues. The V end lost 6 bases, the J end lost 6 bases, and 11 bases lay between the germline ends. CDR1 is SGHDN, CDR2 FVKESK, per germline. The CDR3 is CASSILYSGELFF. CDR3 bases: TGTGCCAGCAGTATTTTGTATTCCGGGGAGCTGTTTTTT.

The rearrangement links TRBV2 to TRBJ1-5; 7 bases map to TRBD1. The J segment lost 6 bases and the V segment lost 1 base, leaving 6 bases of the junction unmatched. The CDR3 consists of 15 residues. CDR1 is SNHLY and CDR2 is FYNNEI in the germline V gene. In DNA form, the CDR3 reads TGTGCCAGCAGTGAAGGGGCAGGGGGGAGTCAGCCCCAGCATTTT. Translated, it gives CASSEGAGGSQPQHF. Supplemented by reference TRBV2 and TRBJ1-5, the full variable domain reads EPEVTQTPSHQVTQMGQEVILRCVPISNHLYFYWYRQILGQKVEFLVSFYNNEISEKSEIFDDQFSVERPDGSNFTLKIRSTKLEDSAMYFCASSEGAGGSQPQHFGDGTRLSIL.

The CDR3 DNA reads as TGTGCCAGCAGCTTAGTTACAACCAATGAGCAGTTCTTC. Translation gives CASSLVTTNEQFF. The J gene is TRBJ2-1, the V gene TRBV11-2; D call uncertain. V lost 1 base and J 6 bases, leaving 7 bases between the germline ends. Per germline, CDR1 SGHAT and CDR2 FQNNGV. This CDR3 has 13 residues.

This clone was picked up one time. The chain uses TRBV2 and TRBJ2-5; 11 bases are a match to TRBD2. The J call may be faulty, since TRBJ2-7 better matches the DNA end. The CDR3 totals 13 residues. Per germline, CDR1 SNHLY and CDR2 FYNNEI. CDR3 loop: CANQLAGVDEQYF. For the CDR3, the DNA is TGTGCCAATCAACTAGCGGGAGTGGACGAGCAGTACTTC.

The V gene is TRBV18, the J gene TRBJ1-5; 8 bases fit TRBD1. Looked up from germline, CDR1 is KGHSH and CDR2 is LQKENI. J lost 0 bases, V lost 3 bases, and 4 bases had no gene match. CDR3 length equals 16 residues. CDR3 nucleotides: TGTGCCAGCTCACCTACGGGACAGGATAGCAATCAGCCCCAGCATTTT. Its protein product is CASSPTGQDSNQPQHF.

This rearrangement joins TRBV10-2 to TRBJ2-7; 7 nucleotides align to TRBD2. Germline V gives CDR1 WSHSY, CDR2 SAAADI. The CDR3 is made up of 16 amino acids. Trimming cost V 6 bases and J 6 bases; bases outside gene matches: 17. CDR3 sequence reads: CASRDPWREFAGEQYF. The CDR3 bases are TGCGCCAGCAGGGACCCCTGGCGGGAGTTTGCTGGCGAGCAGTACTTC.

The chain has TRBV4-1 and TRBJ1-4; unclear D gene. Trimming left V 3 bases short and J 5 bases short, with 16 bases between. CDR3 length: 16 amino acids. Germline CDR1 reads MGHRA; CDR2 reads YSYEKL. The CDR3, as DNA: TGCGCCAGCAGCCAGCTAATCGGGGTTAGGAATGAAAAACTGTTTTTT. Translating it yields CASSQLIGVRNEKLFF.

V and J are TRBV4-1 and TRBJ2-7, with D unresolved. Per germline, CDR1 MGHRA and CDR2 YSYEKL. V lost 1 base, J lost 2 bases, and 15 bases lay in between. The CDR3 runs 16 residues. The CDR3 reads CASSQGELTRAYEQYF. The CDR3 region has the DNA TGCGCCAGCAGCCAAGGCGAACTTACCCGCGCCTACGAGCAGTACTTC.

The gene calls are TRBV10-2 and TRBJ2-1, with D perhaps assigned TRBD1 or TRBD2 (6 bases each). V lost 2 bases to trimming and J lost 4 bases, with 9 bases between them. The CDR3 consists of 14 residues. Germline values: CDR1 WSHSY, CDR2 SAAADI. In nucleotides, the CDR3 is TGCGCCAGCAGTGAGGGAGGGGGATACAATGAGCAGTTCTTC. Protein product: CASSEGGGYNEQFF.

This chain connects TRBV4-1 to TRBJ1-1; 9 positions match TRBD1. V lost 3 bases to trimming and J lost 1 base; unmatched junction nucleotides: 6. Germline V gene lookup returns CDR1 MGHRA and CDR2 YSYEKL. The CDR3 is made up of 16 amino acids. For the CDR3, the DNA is TGCGCCAGCAGCCATGACCCGGGACAGGGGAACACTGAAGCTTTCTTT. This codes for CASSHDPGQGNTEAFF.

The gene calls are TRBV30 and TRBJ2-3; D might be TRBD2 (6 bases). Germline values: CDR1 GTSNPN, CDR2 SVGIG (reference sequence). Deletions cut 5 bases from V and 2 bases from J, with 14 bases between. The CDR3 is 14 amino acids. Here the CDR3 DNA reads TGTGCCTGGGCCTTGGGCGGGATCACAGATACGCAGTATTTT. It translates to CAWALGGITDTQYF. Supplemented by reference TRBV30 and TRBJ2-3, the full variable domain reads SQTIHQWPATLVQPVGSPLSLECTVEGTSNPNLYWYRQAAGRGLQLLFYSVGIGQISSEVPQNLSASRPQDRQFILSSKKLLLSDSGFYLCAWALGGITDTQYFGPGTRLTVL.

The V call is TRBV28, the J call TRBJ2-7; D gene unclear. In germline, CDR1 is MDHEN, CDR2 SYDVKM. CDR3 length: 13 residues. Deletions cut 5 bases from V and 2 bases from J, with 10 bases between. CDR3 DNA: TGTGCCAGCAGTCCCCGCGGAACCTACGAGCAGTACTTC. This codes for CASSPRGTYEQYF.

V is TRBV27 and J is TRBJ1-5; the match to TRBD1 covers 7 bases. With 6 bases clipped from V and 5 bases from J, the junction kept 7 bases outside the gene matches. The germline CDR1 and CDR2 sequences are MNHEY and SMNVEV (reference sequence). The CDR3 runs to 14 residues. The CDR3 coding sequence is TGTGCCAGCAGACCCGGGACAGATTATCAGCCCCAGCATTTT. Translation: CASRPGTDYQPQHF.

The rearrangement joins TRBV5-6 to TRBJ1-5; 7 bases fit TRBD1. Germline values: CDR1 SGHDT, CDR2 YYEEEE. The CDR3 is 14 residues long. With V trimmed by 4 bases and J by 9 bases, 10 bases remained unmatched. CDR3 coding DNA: TGTGCCAGCAGCATCGGGACAGACGGCGGGCCCCAGCATTTT. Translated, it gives CASSIGTDGGPQHF.

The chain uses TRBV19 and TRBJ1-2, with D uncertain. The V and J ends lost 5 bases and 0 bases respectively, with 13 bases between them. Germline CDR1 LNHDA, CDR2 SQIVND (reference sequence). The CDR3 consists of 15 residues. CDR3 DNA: TGTGCCAGTAGTCCGTTGTTGTTCTCTAACTATGGCTACACCTTC. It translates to CASSPLLFSNYGYTF.

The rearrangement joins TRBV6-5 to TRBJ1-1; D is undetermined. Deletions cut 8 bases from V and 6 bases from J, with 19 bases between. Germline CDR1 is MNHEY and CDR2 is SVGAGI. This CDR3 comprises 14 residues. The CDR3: CASERPMGFAEAFF. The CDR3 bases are TGTGCCAGCGAGAGACCCATGGGGTTCGCTGAAGCTTTCTTT.

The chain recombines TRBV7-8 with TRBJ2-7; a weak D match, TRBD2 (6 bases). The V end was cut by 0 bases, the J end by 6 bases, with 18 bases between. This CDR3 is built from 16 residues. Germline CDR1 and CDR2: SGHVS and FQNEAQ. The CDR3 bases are TGTGCCAGCAGCTTAGCGGATGGCGGGGCCTCTGGCGAGCAGTACTTC. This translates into CASSLADGGASGEQYF. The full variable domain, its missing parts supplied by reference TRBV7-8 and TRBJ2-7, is GAGVSQSPRYKVAKRGQDVALRCDPISGHVSLFWYQQALGQGPEFLTYFQNEAQLDKSGLPSDRFFAERPEGSVSTLKIQRTQQEDSAVYLCASSLADGGASGEQYFGPGTRLTVT.

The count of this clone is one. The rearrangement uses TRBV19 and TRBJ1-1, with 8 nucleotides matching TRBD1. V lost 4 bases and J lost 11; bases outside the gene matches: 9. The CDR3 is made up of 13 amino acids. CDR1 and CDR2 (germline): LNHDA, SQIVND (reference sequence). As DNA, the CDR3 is TGTGCCAGTAGTAATCAGGGGGCACTGTTTGCTTTCTTT. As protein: CASSNQGALFAFF.

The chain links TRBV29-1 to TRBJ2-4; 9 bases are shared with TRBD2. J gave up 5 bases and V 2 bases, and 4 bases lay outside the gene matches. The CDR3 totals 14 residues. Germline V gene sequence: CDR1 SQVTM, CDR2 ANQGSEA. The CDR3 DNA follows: TGCAGCGTTGAATTAGCGGGAGTGGAAAACATTCAGTACTTC. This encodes CSVELAGVENIQYF.

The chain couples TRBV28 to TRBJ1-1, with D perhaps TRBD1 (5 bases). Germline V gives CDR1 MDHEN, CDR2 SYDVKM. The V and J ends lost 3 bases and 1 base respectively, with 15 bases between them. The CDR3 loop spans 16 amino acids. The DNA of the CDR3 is TGTGCCAGCAGTTTTATAGGGACGGGGGAGAACACTGAAGCTTTCTTT. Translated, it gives CASSFIGTGENTEAFF.

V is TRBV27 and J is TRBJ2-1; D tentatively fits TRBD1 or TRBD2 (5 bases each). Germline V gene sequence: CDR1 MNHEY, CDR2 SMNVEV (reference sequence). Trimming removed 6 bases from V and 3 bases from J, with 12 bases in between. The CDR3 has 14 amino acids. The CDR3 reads CASRRDVVYNEQFF. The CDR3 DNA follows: TGTGCCAGCAGACGGGACGTGGTCTACAATGAGCAGTTCTTC.

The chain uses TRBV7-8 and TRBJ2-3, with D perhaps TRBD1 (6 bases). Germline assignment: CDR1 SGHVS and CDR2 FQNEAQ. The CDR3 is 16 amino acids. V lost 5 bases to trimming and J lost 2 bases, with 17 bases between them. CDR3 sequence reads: CASSPVAKGVTDTQYF. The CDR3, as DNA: TGTGCCAGCAGCCCAGTAGCGAAGGGGGTCACAGATACGCAGTATTTT.

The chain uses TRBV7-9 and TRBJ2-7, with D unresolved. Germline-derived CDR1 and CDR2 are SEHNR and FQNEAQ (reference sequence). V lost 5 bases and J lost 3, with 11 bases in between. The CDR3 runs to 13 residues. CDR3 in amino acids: CASSQVNRYEQYF. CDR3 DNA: TGTGCCAGCAGCCAAGTAAACCGCTACGAGCAGTACTTC.

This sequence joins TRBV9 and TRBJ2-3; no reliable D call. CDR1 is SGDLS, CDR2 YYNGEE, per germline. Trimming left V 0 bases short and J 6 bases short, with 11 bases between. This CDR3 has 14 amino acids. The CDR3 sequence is CASSVATRADTQYF. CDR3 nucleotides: TGTGCCAGCAGCGTAGCTACCCGGGCTGATACGCAGTATTTT. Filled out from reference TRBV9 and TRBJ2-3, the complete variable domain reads DSGVTQTPKHLITATGQRVTLRCSPRSGDLSVYWYQQSLDQGLQFLIQYYNGEERAKGNILERFSAQQFPDLHSELNLSSLELGDSALYFCASSVATRADTQYFGPGTRLTVL.